Each of the 6 T cell receptor beta chains below was sequenced from the same sample in a study of cytomegalovirus exposure and HLA in healthy donors. Both 60 Vbeta primers and 13 Jbeta primers went into the PCR. Profiling relied on immunoSEQ multiplex PCR, and the TCRdb table lists in-frame clones only, not all of them. The table shows fewer than 250,000 clones, with 76% occurring only once. Input material: PBMCs. All receptors derive from a man between 18 and 29 years old in good health and CMV-seronegative.

This clone has a handful of counts. The V and J genes are TRBV9 and TRBJ2-1, with 12 bases fitting TRBD1. CDR3 size: 16 residues. The V and J ends lost 0 bases and 7 bases, in that order; junction bases with no gene match: 5. The germline CDR1 and CDR2 sequences are SGDLS and YYNGEE. CDR3 DNA: TGTGCCAGCAGCGTAGCTGGGACAGGGGGCAAGAATGAGCAGTTCTTC. Amino acid sequence: CASSVAGTGGKNEQFF.

The CDR3 DNA sequence: TGTGCCAGCAGTTTGTGGGGGGAGGGCCAAGAGACCCAGTACTTC. As protein: CASSLWGEGQETQYF. The chain is built from TRBV2 and TRBJ2-5, with 7 positions matching TRBD2. CDR1 SNHLY and CDR2 FYNNEI come from the germline V gene. Germline trimming cut 5 bases from V and 1 base from J; bases unmatched to any gene: 7. The CDR3 extends over 15 amino acids.

The CDR3 loop reads CASSQTSARDTQYF. CDR3 DNA sequence: TGTGCCAGCAGCCAAACGTCAGCGCGGGATACGCAGTATTTT. The V gene is TRBV7-3, the J gene TRBJ2-3; D gene uncertain. V was cut by 5 bases and J by 6 bases, with 15 bases left in between. The CDR3 has 14 amino acids. CDR1 and CDR2 from the germline V gene are SGHTA and FQGTGA. Complete variable domain (other parts from reference TRBV7-3 and TRBJ2-3): GAGVSQTPSNKVTEKGKYVELRCDPISGHTALYWYRQSLGQGPEFLIYFQGTGAADDSGLPNDRFFAVRPEGSVSTLKIQRTERGDSAVYLCASSQTSARDTQYFGPGTRLTVL.

V is TRBV4-1 and J is TRBJ2-3, with 10 bases aligning to TRBD2. CDR1 and CDR2 (germline): MGHRA, YSYEKL. V dropped 4 bases and J dropped 0; count of bases not matched to a gene: 7. The CDR3 is 17 residues long. CDR3 amino acids: CASSLGLAVSSTDTQYF. DNA of the CDR3: TGCGCCAGCAGCCTTGGACTAGCGGTCTCTAGCACAGATACGCAGTATTTT.

V and J are TRBV28 and TRBJ1-2; D unclear. Germline assignment: CDR1 MDHEN and CDR2 SYDVKM. V was cut by 5 bases and J by 2 bases, with 12 bases left in between. The CDR3 has 14 amino acids. The CDR3 reads CASSPQATNYGYTF. The CDR3 bases are TGTGCCAGCAGTCCTCAGGCTACCAACTATGGCTACACCTTC.

This chain links TRBV9 with TRBJ2-3; 12 nucleotides match TRBD2. The CDR3 sequence is 21 residues long. From germline, CDR1 is SGDLS and CDR2 YYNGEE. The V segment lost 1 base and the J segment 1 base; nucleotides outside the gene matches: 16. The CDR3 sequence: CASSVTLTSGRPPRGTDTQYF. In nucleotides, the CDR3 is TGTGCCAGCAGCGTAACCTTGACTAGCGGGAGACCCCCGAGGGGCACAGATACGCAGTATTTT.